This TCR beta chain is from a study of blood T cell repertoires in COVID-19. Study-level background: Whether acute or convalescent, the COVID-19 samples came from the United States, Italy and Spain. Sample material is recorded as cDNA or gDNA derived from T cells, B-cell-depleted T cells, or PBMCs.

In the authors' methods: The authors estimated nucleated cell counts from reference gene primer amplification. The table came from immunoSEQ multiplex PCR; TCRdb's copy has only in-frame clones and leaves some out. V and J calls plus clone size are reproduced from that table; the DNA served to infer D and trimming. The sample includes about 410,000 clones, roughly 90% of them seen just once. The germline V gene encodes CDR1 MNHEY and CDR2 SVGAGI. J was trimmed by 8 bases and V by 6 bases; bases with no gene match: 4. The length of the CDR3 is 14 residues. The receptor comes from a woman aged 25 to 39 with active or convalescent COVID-19. Sequencing was performed on peripheral blood. V gene TRBV6-5 combines with J gene TRBJ2-1; TRBD2 matches 13 bases. The CDR3: CASRGLAGIHEQFF. The CDR3 DNA follows: TGTGCCAGCAGGGGACTAGCGGGGATCCATGAGCAGTTCTTC.